Listed below are T cell receptor beta chains from one sample, sequenced in a study of graft-versus-host responses after intestinal transplantation. Their antigens remain unidentified. The data were produced by immunoSEQ multiplex PCR, yet TCRdb's version contains in-frame clones alone and is incomplete. The sample holds 84,000 or so clones; 85% to 95% are singletons and the top ten take 0.95% to 1.3%. Here the sequenced sample was unstimulated CD8+ T cells sorted from spleen or lymph node cells, taken before transplant. These receptors were obtained from a human donor who was the organ donor for an intestinal transplant. Each CDR3 is given with its conserved first and last residue. The D gene is left open where the match is weak. Part of the rows lack a size; the others show once, few, many or a class for expanded clones.

J: TRBJ2-1; V: TRBV28; D: -; size: -; DNA: TGTGCCAGCAGGCGGGACCAGAGCTCCTACAATGAGCAGTTCTTC; CDR3: CASRRDQSSYNEQFF
J: TRBJ1-1; V: TRBV11-3; D: TRBD1; size: -; DNA: TGTGCCAGCAGCCCTGGGACAGGGGAAGCTTTCTTT; CDR3: CASSPGTGEAFF
J: TRBJ2-2; V: TRBV15; D: TRBD2; size: -; DNA: TGTGCCACCAGCAGGCCCCCGGGACTAGCGCGGGCCGGGGAGCTGTTTTTT; CDR3: CATSRPPGLARAGELFF
J: TRBJ2-2; V: TRBV7-2; D: TRBD2; size: -; DNA: TGTGCCAGCAGCCCTGAAGCGGGAGCCGGGGAGCTGTTTTTT; CDR3: CASSPEAGAGELFF
J: TRBJ2-7; V: TRBV6-6; D: -; size: -; DNA: TGTGCCAGCAGTGCGTCCCACGAGCAGTACTTC; CDR3: CASSASHEQYF
J: TRBJ1-5; V: TRBV7-3; D: TRBD1; size: -; DNA: TGTGCCGGAGCCCACAGGGGTTACAACAATCAGCCCCAGCATTTT; CDR3: CAGAHRGYNNQPQHF
J: TRBJ1-2; V: TRBV6-5; D: -; size: -; DNA: TGTGCCAGCAGTTACGGGAGGGGATCGGGAGGCTACACCTTC; CDR3: CASSYGRGSGGYTF
J: TRBJ1-2; V: TRBV5-4; D: -; size: few; DNA: TGTGCCAGCACCTTGGATGCGGGGGACTACACCTTC; CDR3: CASTLDAGDYTF
J: TRBJ2-4; V: TRBV6-1; D: TRBD1; size: once; DNA: TGTGCCAGCACCTGGACAGGCGAAAACATTCAGTACTTC; CDR3: CASTWTGENIQYF
J: TRBJ1-2; V: TRBV19; D: -; size: -; DNA: TGTGCCAGTAGTATAGTCAGGACATTCCCCTATGGCTACACCTTC; CDR3: CASSIVRTFPYGYTF
J: TRBJ2-6; V: TRBV29-1; D: TRBD1; size: few; DNA: TGCAGCGCTACGGACAGGGGCGACTCTGCGGCCAACGTCCTGACTTTC; CDR3: CSATDRGDSAANVLTF
J: TRBJ2-4; V: TRBV27; D: -; size: -; DNA: TGTGCCAGCAGTTTATCTGCGGGGCCAGGAAACATTCAGTACTTC; CDR3: CASSLSAGPGNIQYF
J: TRBJ2-4; V: TRBV5-1; D: TRBD2; size: once; DNA: TGCGCCAGCAGCTTGGCCAGACTAGCGGGGGGGCCCAAAAACATTCAGTACTTC; CDR3: CASSLARLAGGPKNIQYF
J: TRBJ2-1; V: TRBV6-1; D: -; size: -; DNA: TGTGCCAGCAGAGCACCGGACTCGCTTGAGCAGTTCTTC; CDR3: CASRAPDSLEQFF
J: TRBJ2-7; V: TRBV29-1; D: TRBD2; size: few; DNA: TGCAGCGCACTTCCGCCGGGAGGGCCGGGCGAGCAGTACTTC; CDR3: CSALPPGGPGEQYF
J: TRBJ2-3; V: TRBV5-5; D: -; size: -; DNA: TGTGCCAGCAGCCCGCCTAGCAAAAGGGCAGATACGCAGTATTTT; CDR3: CASSPPSKRADTQYF
J: TRBJ2-7; V: TRBV5-1; D: -; size: -; DNA: TGCGCCAGCAGCTCCTGGCAGGGGTCTAGCTCCTACGAGCAGTACTTC; CDR3: CASSSWQGSSSYEQYF
J: TRBJ2-1; V: TRBV5-1; D: TRBD2; size: -; DNA: TGCGCCAGCAGCCCTGGGGGTCCAATAGCGGGAGGGTCTGAGCAGTTCTTC; CDR3: CASSPGGPIAGGSEQFF
J: TRBJ2-2; V: TRBV28; D: -; size: once; DNA: TGTGCCAGCAGTTCCTTTAGCGGAGTGAACACCGGGGAGCTGTTTTTT; CDR3: CASSSFSGVNTGELFF
J: TRBJ2-7; V: TRBV28; D: -; size: once; DNA: TGTGCCAGCAGTTTTGGCAGGGTGGGCGAGCAGTACTTC; CDR3: CASSFGRVGEQYF
J: TRBJ2-7; V: TRBV2; D: -; size: -; DNA: TGTGCCAGCAGTGTCTGGACAGACTCCGAGCAGTACTTC; CDR3: CASSVWTDSEQYF
J: TRBJ2-1; V: TRBV5-1; D: TRBD2; size: -; DNA: TGCGCCAGCAGCCACGCTAGCGGGAAGTCCTACAATGAGCAGTTCTTC; CDR3: CASSHASGKSYNEQFF